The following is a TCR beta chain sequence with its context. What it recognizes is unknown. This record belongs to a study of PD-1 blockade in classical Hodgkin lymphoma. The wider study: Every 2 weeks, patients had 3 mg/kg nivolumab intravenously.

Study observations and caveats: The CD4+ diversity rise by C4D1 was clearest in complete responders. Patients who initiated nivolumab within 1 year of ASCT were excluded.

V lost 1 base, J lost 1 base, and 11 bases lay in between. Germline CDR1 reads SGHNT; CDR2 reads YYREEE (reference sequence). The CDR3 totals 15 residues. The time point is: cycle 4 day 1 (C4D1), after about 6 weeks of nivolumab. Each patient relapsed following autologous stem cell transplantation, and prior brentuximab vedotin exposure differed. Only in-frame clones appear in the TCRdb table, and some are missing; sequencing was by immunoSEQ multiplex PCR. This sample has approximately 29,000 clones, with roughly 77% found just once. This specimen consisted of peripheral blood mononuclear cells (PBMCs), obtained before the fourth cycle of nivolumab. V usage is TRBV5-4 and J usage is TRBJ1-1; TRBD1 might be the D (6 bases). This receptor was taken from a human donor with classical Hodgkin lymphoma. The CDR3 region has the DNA TGTGCCAGCAGCTTGATGGGGGCCGAGAACACTGAAGCTTTCTTT. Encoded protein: CASSLMGAENTEAFF.